Shown below are 26 T cell receptor beta chains from a single sample sequenced in a study of blood T cell repertoires in COVID-19. Sequenced by immunoSEQ multiplex PCR; TCRdb stores in-frame clones only, minus some. Here the sample spans under 200,000 clones, about nine tenths being singletons. Sequencing used peripheral blood. These receptors all come from a man between 18 and 29 years old with active or convalescent COVID-19.

This clone showed up just once. This chain uses TRBV2 with TRBJ2-3, with 7 bases matching TRBD2. CDR1 SNHLY and CDR2 FYNNEI come from the germline V gene. V was pared by 3 bases and J by 3 bases, with 6 bases of the junction left unmatched. This CDR3 has 15 residues. The DNA of the CDR3 is TGTGCCAGCAGTGATGGTCTGGGGGGGACAGATACGCAGTATTTT. The encoded protein is CASSDGLGGTDTQYF.

This clone appeared a single time. The chain carries TRBV3-1 (or the pseudogene TRBV3-2) and TRBJ2-7, with D possibly being TRBD1 (7 bases). Trimming took off 0 bases at V and 2 bases at J, with 14 bases between the two ends. Germline-derived CDR1 and CDR2 are LGHDT and YNNKEL (reference sequence). The CDR3 is made up of 16 amino acids. The CDR3 sequence is CASSQDPGRGAYEQYF. CDR3 DNA: TGTGCCAGCAGCCAAGATCCGGGCAGGGGGGCCTACGAGCAGTACTTC.

This chain uses TRBV2 with TRBJ1-1; D is perhaps TRBD1 (6 bases). The CDR3 extends over 13 amino acids. V shed 9 bases and J shed 0 bases, with 11 bases lying between them. Germline V gives CDR1 SNHLY, CDR2 FYNNEI. This CDR3 reads CARAGAMNTEAFF. The CDR3 DNA reads TGTGCCAGGGCAGGGGCCATGAACACTGAAGCTTTCTTT.

CDR3 bases: TGTGCCAGCAGCCAAGAGGACAGGGCCTTCGCAACTAATGAAAAACTGTTTTTT. It encodes CASSQEDRAFATNEKLFF. This rearrangement joins TRBV14 to TRBJ1-4, with TRBD1 matching over 8 bases. Germline V gene sequence: CDR1 SGHDN, CDR2 FVKESK. The trim removed 0 bases at V and 0 bases at J, leaving 6 bases unmatched. The CDR3 loop spans 18 amino acids.

The chain couples TRBV19 to TRBJ1-1; D is ambiguous. This CDR3 is built from 14 residues. Germline CDR1 reads LNHDA; CDR2 reads SQIVND (reference sequence). V was cut by 2 bases and J by 3 bases, with 10 bases left in between. DNA for the CDR3: TGTGCCAGTAGTATAAGTCCCAGGTACACTGAAGCTTTCTTT. Its protein product is CASSISPRYTEAFF.

The chain joins TRBV6-1 to TRBJ1-6; 10 bases match TRBD1. This CDR3 contains 17 residues. V dropped 0 bases and J dropped 5; count of bases not matched to a gene: 4. Per germline, CDR1 MNHNS and CDR2 SASEGT. The CDR3 DNA reads as TGTGCCAGCAGTGAAGCGCTTGGGACAGGGGATAATTCACCCCTCCACTTT. Its translation is CASSEALGTGDNSPLHF.

Here the CDR3 DNA reads TGTGCCAGCAGGACTGAAGAGACCCAGTACTTC. Its translation is CASRTEETQYF. The rearrangement uses TRBV3-1 (or the pseudogene TRBV3-2) and TRBJ2-5; D remains ambiguous. Between the trimmed V and J ends, which lost 6 bases and 3 bases, there was a span of 5 bases. Germline V gives CDR1 LGHDT, CDR2 YNNKEL (reference sequence). The CDR3 is 11 amino acids.

This rearrangement joins TRBV5-5 to TRBJ1-1, with a possible D match to TRBD1 (6 bases). Germline values: CDR1 SGHKS, CDR2 YYEKEE (reference sequence). The V end was cut by 0 bases, the J end by 1 base, with 13 bases between. The CDR3 contains 16 residues. The CDR3 here is CASSLAQGRGNTEAFF. In DNA, the CDR3 is TGTGCCAGCAGCTTGGCCCAGGGCAGGGGGAACACTGAAGCTTTCTTT.

This chain links TRBV27 with TRBJ1-1; D possibly corresponds to TRBD1 (5 bases). Germline-derived CDR1 and CDR2 are MNHEY and SMNVEV (reference sequence). V lost 2 bases and J 4 bases, leaving 11 bases between the germline ends. The CDR3 extends over 14 amino acids. CDR3 DNA: TGTGCCAGCAGTTTAGGGCAGGGTGGCACTGAAGCTTTCTTT. It codes for CASSLGQGGTEAFF.

This chain joins TRBV6-4 and TRBJ1-2; 9 bases map to TRBD1. Germline-derived CDR1 and CDR2 are MRHNA and SNTAGT. This CDR3 contains 14 residues. The trim removed 9 bases at V and 2 bases at J, leaving 7 bases unmatched. The CDR3 DNA is TGTGCCAGACCACAGGGGGCTCACAACTATGGCTACACCTTC. Protein sequence: CARPQGAHNYGYTF.

The V gene is TRBV30, the J gene TRBJ1-2, with 7 bases fitting TRBD1. The CDR3 has 17 amino acids. Germline V gene lookup returns CDR1 GTSNPN and CDR2 SVGIG (reference sequence). V lost 0 bases, J lost 2 bases, and 12 bases stayed unmatched. CDR3 region: CAWSVPRQGPTNYGYTF. CDR3 DNA: TGTGCCTGGAGTGTCCCCCGACAGGGCCCCACAAACTATGGCTACACCTTC.

The chain joins TRBV2 to TRBJ2-1; D not certain. The CDR3 covers 13 residues. Germline CDR1 is SNHLY and CDR2 is FYNNEI. V lost 5 bases and J 5 bases, leaving 10 bases between the germline ends. CDR3 sequence reads: CASSTGFNNEQFF. The CDR3 DNA follows: TGTGCCAGCAGTACCGGTTTTAACAATGAGCAGTTCTTC.

The chain carries TRBV6-1 and TRBJ1-1; D is unresolved. Germline V lookup: CDR1 MNHNS, CDR2 SASEGT. This CDR3 has 12 residues. V was trimmed by 10 bases and J by 6 bases, leaving 15 bases between them. CDR3 loop: CATKEVRPEAFF. The CDR3 region has the DNA TGTGCCACAAAAGAGGTACGCCCTGAAGCTTTCTTT.

Here the CDR3 reads CASSIGQGADEQFF. The CDR3 bases are TGTGCCAGTAGTATAGGGCAGGGGGCGGATGAGCAGTTCTTC. The V and J genes are TRBV19 and TRBJ2-1; TRBD1 matches at 8 bases. The CDR3 spans 14 residues. V shed 1 base and J 8 bases; nucleotides not matched to a gene: 4. CDR1 is LNHDA and CDR2 is SQIVND in the germline V gene (reference sequence).

The V gene is TRBV18, the J gene TRBJ1-6, with no clear D. Trimming stripped 1 base from V and 5 bases from J, with 9 bases between. Germline lookup yields CDR1 KGHSH and CDR2 LQKENI. The CDR3 is made up of 15 amino acids. The CDR3 nucleotides read TGTGCCAGCTCACCACGTGAGGTAGATAATTCACCCCTCCACTTT. As protein: CASSPREVDNSPLHF.

J is TRBJ1-2 and V is TRBV2, with D maybe TRBD1 (6 bases). CDR3 length: 13 residues. Deletions cut 7 bases from V and 7 bases from J, with 16 bases between. Germline V lookup: CDR1 SNHLY, CDR2 FYNNEI. The CDR3, as DNA: TGTGCCAGCACCGTGGTAGGGGGAAGTGGCTACACCTTC. It translates to CASTVVGGSGYTF.

In this sample, this clone turned up a few times. V gene TRBV6-5 combines with J gene TRBJ2-1, with D possibly matching TRBD1 (5 bases). The V end lost 6 bases, the J end lost 4 bases, and 13 bases lay between the germline ends. CDR3 length: 14 amino acids. Germline CDR1 and CDR2: MNHEY and SVGAGI. CDR3 nucleotides: TGTGCCAGCAGGAAAGGCAGACAGTACAATGAGCAGTTCTTC. Its translation: CASRKGRQYNEQFF.

The DNA of the CDR3 is TGTGCCAGCAGGGAGGGGGCGAGAGAGACCCAGTACTTC. This encodes CASREGARETQYF. This rearrangement joins TRBV25-1 to TRBJ2-5; TRBD1 might be the D (7 bases). The germline V gene has CDR1 MGHDK and CDR2 SYGVNS. V gave up 6 bases and J gave up 4 bases, with 12 bases separating them. There are 13 residues in the CDR3.

The chain uses TRBV25-1 and TRBJ2-7; the match to TRBD1 covers 7 bases. Germline CDR1 and CDR2: MGHDK and SYGVNS. V lost 7 bases to trimming and J lost 6 bases; unmatched junction nucleotides: 12. This CDR3 is built from 14 residues. The CDR3 region is CASTGDSYPSEQYF. CDR3 DNA: TGTGCCAGCACCGGGGACAGTTACCCTTCCGAGCAGTACTTC.

This chain connects TRBV7-8 to TRBJ1-5; 9 nucleotides agree with TRBD1. Trimming cost V 1 base and J 7 bases; bases outside gene matches: 2. This CDR3 spans 14 amino acids. CDR1 and CDR2 (germline): SGHVS, FQNEAQ. In DNA form, the CDR3 reads TGTGCCAGCAGCTTAGGGACAGGGGTACAGCCCCAGCATTTT. As protein: CASSLGTGVQPQHF.

The chain carries TRBV6-5 and TRBJ1-1, with TRBD1 identical over 7 bases. This CDR3 contains 14 residues. V gave up 7 bases and J gave up 3 bases; unmatched junction bases: 8. Germline loops: CDR1 MNHEY, CDR2 SVGAGI. The CDR3 reads CASMTDRRDTEAFF. In DNA form, the CDR3 reads TGTGCCAGCATGACGGACAGGCGCGACACTGAAGCTTTCTTT.

This chain connects TRBV6-5 to TRBJ1-6, with D uncertain. The CDR3 loop spans 16 amino acids. The V gene lost 2 bases and the J gene lost 7 bases, with 15 bases spanning the gap. Germline CDR1 and CDR2: MNHEY and SVGAGI. This chain's CDR3 is CASSYTAVQKNSPLHF. CDR3 nucleotide sequence: TGTGCCAGCAGTTACACTGCTGTACAGAAGAATTCACCCCTCCACTTT.

V usage is TRBV11-3 and J usage is TRBJ2-2; TRBD2 aligns across 8 bases. The CDR3 contains 15 residues. CDR1 is SGHNT, CDR2 YENEEA, per germline. V shed 4 bases, J shed 2 bases, and the junction held 3 bases outside the gene matches. The CDR3 nucleotides read TGTGCCAGCAGCTCAAGCGGGGGTAACACCGGGGAGCTGTTTTTT. Translation gives CASSSSGGNTGELFF.

The CDR3 loop is CASRTTNEEYF. Written as DNA, the CDR3 is TGTGCCAGTAGAACCACGAATGAGGAGTACTTC. This chain joins TRBV19 and TRBJ2-7; no reliable D call. The length of the CDR3 is 11 residues. V was pared by 6 bases and J by 11 bases, with 14 bases between. Germline loops: CDR1 LNHDA, CDR2 SQIVND (reference sequence).

The J gene is TRBJ2-5, the V gene TRBV19, with D perhaps TRBD2 (7 bases). V lost 3 bases and J 2 bases, leaving 16 bases between the germline ends. The V gene's germline CDR1 is LNHDA and CDR2 SQIVND (reference sequence). This CDR3 comprises 16 residues. The CDR3 nucleotides are TGTGCCAGTAGTATTGGGGGGGGCGCCGGGCAAGAGACCCAGTACTTC. It codes for CASSIGGGAGQETQYF.

The chain has TRBV18 and TRBJ2-5; 7 bases align to TRBD1. V was clipped by 2 bases and J by 3 bases; unmatched bases: 6. The CDR3 consists of 15 residues. The germline gives CDR1 KGHSH, CDR2 LQKENI. Here the CDR3 reads CASSPNPGTEETQYF. The CDR3 DNA reads TGTGCCAGCTCACCAAACCCTGGGACAGAAGAGACCCAGTACTTC.